This TCR beta chain was found in a study of CXCR3-negative and CXCR3-positive naive CD8 T cells. Study results and limitations: Fresh PBMCs went into most assays, and CXCR3 expression partly declined after cryopreservation. CXCR3-positive naive cells carried more hydrophobic TRB CDR3s than CXCR3-negative naive cells did.

All TRB cDNA libraries came from 5' RACE performed with UMI labels. TCRdb re-called the 5' RACE reads; every CDR3 protein appears as one record, without DNA. The table counts roughly 100,000 distinct CDR3 sequences; roughly 0.4% lies in the top ten. This CDR3 region has 15 residues. Germline V gene sequence: CDR1 SEHNR, CDR2 FQNEAQ (reference sequence). A CD45RO-CCR7+CD27+CD95- profile was what naive CD8+ T cells displayed. Details on this clonotype: What it binds is unknown.

This chain joins TRBV7-9 and TRBJ2-2; the TCRdb D gene call, TRBD2, has no DNA to confirm it. The source material was naive CXCR3+ CD8+ T cells from blood. The subset was: CD45RO-CCR7+CD27+CD95- naive CD8+ T cells expressing CXCR3 (TNR3+). This clonotype was sampled from a human donor in good health. Some clones in this sample may be carry-over from other donors' samples. The CDR3 region is CASRASGTNTGELFF.